This T cell receptor (beta chain) comes out of a study of T cell responses to AZD1222 COVID-19 vaccine. Study observations and caveats: Seropositive status at baseline applied to only a handful of AZD1222 recipients. Unmutated variant regions are reportedly targeted by nearly half of spike-specific TCRs. White British ancestry dominated among donors, who included more females, and clonal diversity was possibly underestimated. Regions 160-218 and 743-854 held dominance among vaccine-associated CD4 TCRs, which spanned spike.

The CDR3 is 15 residues long. The ends were cut back, 10 bases at V and 3 bases at J, with 21 bases in the middle. Per germline, CDR1 MNHEY and CDR2 SMNVEV (reference sequence). With respect to this clone: Its antigen is unidentified.

The method was immunoSEQ multiplex PCR; TCRdb's version includes in-frame clones alone and lacks a portion of them. The data contain roughly 150,000 clones, about 90% of them singletons. The rearrangement links TRBV27 to TRBJ1-2; D is possibly TRBD1 (5 bases). Sequenced here: peripheral blood, sampled on day 0 of AZD1222 vaccination. The clonotype originates from an adult in good health. CDR3 loop: CATGVWAGQYYGYTF. DNA for the CDR3: TGTGCCACGGGGGTTTGGGCAGGGCAGTACTATGGCTACACCTTC.